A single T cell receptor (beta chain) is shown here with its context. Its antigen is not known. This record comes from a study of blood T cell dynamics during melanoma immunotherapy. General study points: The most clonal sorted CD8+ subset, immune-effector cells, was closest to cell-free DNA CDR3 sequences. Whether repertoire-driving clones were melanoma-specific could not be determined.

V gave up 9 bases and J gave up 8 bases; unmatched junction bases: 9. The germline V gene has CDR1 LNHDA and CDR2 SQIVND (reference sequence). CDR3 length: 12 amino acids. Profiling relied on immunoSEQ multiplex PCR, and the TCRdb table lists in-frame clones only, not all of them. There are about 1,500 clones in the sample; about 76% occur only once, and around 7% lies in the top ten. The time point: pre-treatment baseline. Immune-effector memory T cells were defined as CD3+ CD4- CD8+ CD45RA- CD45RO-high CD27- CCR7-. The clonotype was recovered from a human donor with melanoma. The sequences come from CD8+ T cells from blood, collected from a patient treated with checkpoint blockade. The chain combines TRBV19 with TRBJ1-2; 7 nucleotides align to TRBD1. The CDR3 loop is CASKTGNRGYTF. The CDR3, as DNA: TGTGCCAGCAAGACAGGGAACCGCGGCTACACCTTC.